This T cell receptor beta chain was captured in a study of CD8 T cells in Susac syndrome. Sequencing of TCR beta drew on CD8+ and CD4+ T cells from blood. A quantity of about 0.5 to 1 ug RNA underwent reverse transcription using random hexamers. Amplification of TCR beta CDR3 used immunoSEQ multiplex PCR across 54 Vbeta and 13 Jbeta. TCRdb used MiXCR to reprocess the immunoSEQ multiplex PCR reads, holding one entry per CDR3 protein. The data contain 55,000 to 70,000 distinct CDR3 sequences, about 95% of them seen just once; the ten biggest clones take up about 0.25%. Germline CDR1 reads SGHRS; CDR2 reads YFSETQ. V trimming: 2 bases; J trimming: 5 bases; junction bases outside the gene matches: 3. This CDR3 has 14 residues.

The sample taken for sequencing was CD8+ T cells from PBMCs. The rearrangement links TRBV5-1 to TRBJ2-1; 8 nucleotides line up with TRBD1. This TCR came from a human donor in good health. The CDR3 here is CASSFRGQDNEQFF. CDR3 sequence (DNA): TGCGCCAGCAGCTTCCGGGGACAGGACAATGAGCAGTTCTTC. The entire variable domain, with the rest obtained from reference TRBV5-1 and TRBJ2-1, is as follows: KAGVTQTPRYLIKTRGQQVTLSCSPISGHRSVSWYQQTPGQGLQFLFEYFSETQRNKGNFPGRFSGRQFSNSRSEMNVSTLELGDSALYLCASSFRGQDNEQFFGPGTRLTVL.